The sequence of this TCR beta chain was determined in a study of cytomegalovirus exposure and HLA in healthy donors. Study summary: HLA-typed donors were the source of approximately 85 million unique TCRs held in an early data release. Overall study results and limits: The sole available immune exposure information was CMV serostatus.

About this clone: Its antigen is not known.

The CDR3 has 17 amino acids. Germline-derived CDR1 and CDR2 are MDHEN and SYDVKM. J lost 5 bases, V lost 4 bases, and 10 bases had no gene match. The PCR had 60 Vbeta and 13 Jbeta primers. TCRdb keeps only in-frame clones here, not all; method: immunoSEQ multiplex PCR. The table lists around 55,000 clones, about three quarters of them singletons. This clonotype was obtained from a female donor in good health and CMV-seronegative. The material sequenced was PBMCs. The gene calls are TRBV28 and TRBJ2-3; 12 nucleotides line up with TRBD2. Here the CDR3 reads CASSSHLTSGRGDTQYF. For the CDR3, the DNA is TGTGCCAGCAGTTCTCACTTGACTAGCGGGAGAGGAGATACGCAGTATTTT.